The clone carrying this T cell receptor (beta chain) occurred a few times. The data were obtained in a study of OX40 agonist ivuxolimab in advanced cancers. Trimming removed 4 bases from V and 4 bases from J; junction bases left unmatched: 8. CDR3 length equals 15 residues. Germline lookup yields CDR1 SGDLS and CDR2 YYNGEE. Clones were sequenced by immunoSEQ multiplex PCR, and TCRdb holds only the in-frame ones, with some missing. The sample has 35,000 to 55,000 clones; 85% to 95% are singletons. This chain joins TRBV9 and TRBJ1-1; 9 positions agree with TRBD1. The TCR originated in an adult with an advanced solid tumor such as melanoma, head and neck, liver or kidney cancer. Sequenced here: CD4+ or CD8+ T cells sorted from blood, sampled in a trial of the OX40 agonist ivuxolimab. The CDR3 region has the DNA TGTGCCAGCAGCCCATCCGGGACAGGGAGCACTGAAGCTTTCTTT. Translating gives CASSPSGTGSTEAFF.